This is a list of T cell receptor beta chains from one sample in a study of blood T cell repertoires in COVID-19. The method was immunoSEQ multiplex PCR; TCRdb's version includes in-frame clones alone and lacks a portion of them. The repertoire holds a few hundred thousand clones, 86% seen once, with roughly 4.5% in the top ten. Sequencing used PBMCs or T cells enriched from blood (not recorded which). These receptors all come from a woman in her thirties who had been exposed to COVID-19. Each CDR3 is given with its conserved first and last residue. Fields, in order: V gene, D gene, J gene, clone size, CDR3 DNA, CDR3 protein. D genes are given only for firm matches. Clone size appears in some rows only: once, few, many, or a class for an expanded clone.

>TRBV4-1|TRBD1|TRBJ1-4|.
TGCGCCAGCAGCCAAGAGGGGACAGCAACTAATGAAAAACTGTTTTTT
CASSQEGTATNEKLFF
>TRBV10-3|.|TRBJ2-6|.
TGTGCCATCAGTGGAGAGCCTGGACTCTCTGGGGCCAACGTCCTGACTTTC
CAISGEPGLSGANVLTF
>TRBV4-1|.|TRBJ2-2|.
TGCGCCAGCAGCCAAGAGGCAGGGTTCACCGGGGAGCTGTTTTTT
CASSQEAGFTGELFF
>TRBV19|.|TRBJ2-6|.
TGTGCCAGTATGTCCAGGGGTTATACTGGGGCCAACGTCCTGACTTTC
CASMSRGYTGANVLTF
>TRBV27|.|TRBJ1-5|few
TGTGCCAGCAGTCCTCACCAGGGATTCTATAGCAATCAGCCCCAGCATTTT
CASSPHQGFYSNQPQHF
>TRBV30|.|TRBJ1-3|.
TGTGCCCGTCAGGGTTTGGGAAACACCATATATTTT
CARQGLGNTIYF
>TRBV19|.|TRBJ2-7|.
TGTGCCAGTAGTATGGACCAGGGGTGGCAGTACTTC
CASSMDQGWQYF
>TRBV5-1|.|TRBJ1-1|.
TGCGCCAGCAGCTTCACAGCTATGAACACTGAAGCTTTCTTT
CASSFTAMNTEAFF
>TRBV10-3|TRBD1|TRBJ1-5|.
TGTGCCATCAGTGGACAGGGGGACAATCAGCCCCAGCATTTT
CAISGQGDNQPQHF
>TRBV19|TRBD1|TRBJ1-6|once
TGTGCCAGTAGTACCTCGGGACAGGGGCTGGATTCACCCCTCCACTTT
CASSTSGQGLDSPLHF
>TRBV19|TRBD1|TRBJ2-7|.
TGTGCCAGTAGTAGGCACCGGGACAGAAACTACGAGCAGTACTTC
CASSRHRDRNYEQYF
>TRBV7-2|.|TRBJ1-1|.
TGTGCCAGCAGCTCCAACATGAACACTGAAGCTTTCTTT
CASSSNMNTEAFF
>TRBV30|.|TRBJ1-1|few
TGTGCCTGGAGTGGCCAGGTTCAAGCTTTCTTT
CAWSGQVQAFF
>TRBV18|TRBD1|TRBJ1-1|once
TGTGCCAGCTCACCTCTGGAGGGGGCGGTGAACACTGAAGCTTTCTTT
CASSPLEGAVNTEAFF
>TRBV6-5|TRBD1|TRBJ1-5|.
TGTGCCAGCACTACACCAGGGGGCAGGCAGCCCCAGCATTTT
CASTTPGGRQPQHF
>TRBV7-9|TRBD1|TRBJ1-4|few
TGTGCCAGCAGCCCAATCCGACGGGACAGGGGGGGAGAAAAACTGTTTTTT
CASSPIRRDRGGEKLFF
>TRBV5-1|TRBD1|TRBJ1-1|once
TGCGCCAGCAGCTCCGGGACAGGGGTTGGGAACACTGAAGCTTTCTTT
CASSSGTGVGNTEAFF
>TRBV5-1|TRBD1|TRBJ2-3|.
TGCGCCAGCAGCGAGGGACAGGCCTTGCCAGATACGCAGTATTTT
CASSEGQALPDTQYF
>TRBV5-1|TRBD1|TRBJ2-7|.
TGCGCCAGCAGCACCTGGGGACAGAACTACGAGCAGTACTTC
CASSTWGQNYEQYF
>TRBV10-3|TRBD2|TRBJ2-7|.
TGTGCCATCAGCCCGGGACTAGCGGGGGGCTACTACGAGCAGTACTTC
CAISPGLAGGYYEQYF
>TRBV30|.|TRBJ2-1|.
TGTGCCTGGAGTACCAGGGGCGATGAGCAGTTCTTC
CAWSTRGDEQFF
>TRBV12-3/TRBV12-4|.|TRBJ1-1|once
TGTGCCAGCAGTTTTTTATCGGCGGCTGAAGCTTTCTTT
CASSFLSAAEAFF
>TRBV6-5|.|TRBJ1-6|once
TGTGCCAGCAGTTACTCGACGGGACAATATAATTCACCCCTCCACTTT
CASSYSTGQYNSPLHF
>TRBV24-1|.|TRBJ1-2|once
TGTGCCACCAGCGATTGGGGCAGCAACTATGGCTACACCTTC
CATSDWGSNYGYTF
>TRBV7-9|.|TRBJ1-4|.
TGTGCCAGCAGCTTTGGTTTGGACAGTACTAATGAAAAACTGTTTTTT
CASSFGLDSTNEKLFF
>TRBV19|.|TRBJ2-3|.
TGTGCCAGTAGTATGGGTTGGAGGGTAGATACGCAGTATTTT
CASSMGWRVDTQYF
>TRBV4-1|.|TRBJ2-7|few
TGCGCCAGCAGCCAGTCGGACTGGTCGACCTACGAGCAGTACTTC
CASSQSDWSTYEQYF
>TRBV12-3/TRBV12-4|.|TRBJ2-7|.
TGTGCCAGCAGTCGTTCGGGAAGCTACGAGCAGTACTTC
CASSRSGSYEQYF
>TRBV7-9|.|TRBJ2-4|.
TGTGCCAGCAGCTTCGGGGGTCAAAACATTCAGTACTTC
CASSFGGQNIQYF
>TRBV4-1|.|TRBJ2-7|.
TGCGCCAGCAGCCAAGATCGGGGGGCGGGCGAGCAGTACTTC
CASSQDRGAGEQYF
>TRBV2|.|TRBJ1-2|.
TGTGCCAGCAGTGGTACAGCCTACGTTAACTATGGCTACACCTTC
CASSGTAYVNYGYTF
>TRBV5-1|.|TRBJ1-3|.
TGCGCCAGCAGCTTGACTAGTGTTCCCTCTGGAAACACCATATATTTT
CASSLTSVPSGNTIYF
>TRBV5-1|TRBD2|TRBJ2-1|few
TGCGCCAGCAGCCTGACTAGCGGGGCTTACAATGAGCAGTTCTTC
CASSLTSGAYNEQFF
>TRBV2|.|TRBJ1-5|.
TGTGCCAGCGCTTGGGGCCCTACTGGCAATCAGCCCCAGCATTTT
CASAWGPTGNQPQHF
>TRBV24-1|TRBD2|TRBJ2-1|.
TGTGCCACTCGCCCCTCTAGCGGGGGATACAATGAGCAGTTCTTC
CATRPSSGGYNEQFF
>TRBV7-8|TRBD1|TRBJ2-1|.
TGTGCCAGCAGCACGACAGGGGGCGATGAGCAGTTCTTC
CASSTTGGDEQFF
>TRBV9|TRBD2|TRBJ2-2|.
TGTGCCAGCAGCGTAGCTACCGGGGGGGCCTTCGGGGAGCTGTTTTTT
CASSVATGGAFGELFF
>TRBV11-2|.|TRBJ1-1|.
TGTGCCACTAGGGACACTTCGAACACTGAAGCTTTCTTT
CATRDTSNTEAFF
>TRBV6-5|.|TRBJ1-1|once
TGTGCCAGCTGTATAAGCGGGAGCACTGAAGCTTTCTTT
CASCISGSTEAFF
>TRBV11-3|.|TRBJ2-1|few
TGTGCCAGCAGCTTAGACCCGGGGTACTACAATGAGCAGTTCTTC
CASSLDPGYYNEQFF
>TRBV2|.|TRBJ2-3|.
TGTGCCAGCAGTGACGGGGGTGTAGATACGCAGTATTTT
CASSDGGVDTQYF
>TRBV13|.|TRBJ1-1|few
TGTGCCAGCAGCTTAGGCCGGCTGAGGTCTGAAGCTTTCTTT
CASSLGRLRSEAFF
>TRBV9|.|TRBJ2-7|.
TGTGCCAGCAGCGTTACGGGGGTCCGCGAGCAGTACTTC
CASSVTGVREQYF
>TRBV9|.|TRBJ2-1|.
TGTGCCAGCAGCGTAGGTGGGGGGTCTTACAATGAGCAGTTCTTC
CASSVGGGSYNEQFF
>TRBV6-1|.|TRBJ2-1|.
TGTGCCAGCAGTGTGGCTGTGGAGCGGATAAACAATGAGCAGTTCTTC
CASSVAVERINNEQFF
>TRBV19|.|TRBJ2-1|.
TGTGCCAGTAGTTGGGTTTGGGGGCGTAGCTCCTACAATGAGCAGTTCTTC
CASSWVWGRSSYNEQFF
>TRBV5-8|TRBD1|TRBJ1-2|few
TGTGCCAGCAGCTCCGGAGGGGGCAACACCTTC
CASSSGGGNTF
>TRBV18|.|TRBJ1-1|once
TGTGCCAGCTCACCACCGGAGGCCACCCTGGACACTGAAGCTTTCTTT
CASSPPEATLDTEAFF
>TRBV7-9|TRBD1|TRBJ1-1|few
TGTGCCAGCAGCTCCGAAATAGTTACAGGGGGCGCGCGGGCTTTCTTT
CASSSEIVTGGARAFF
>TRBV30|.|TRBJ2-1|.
TGTGCCTGGACCACACGATGGGAGCGGGATGAGCAGTTCTTC
CAWTTRWERDEQFF
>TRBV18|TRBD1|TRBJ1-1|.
TGTGCCAGCTCACGGACAGGGGATACTGAAGCTTTCTTT
CASSRTGDTEAFF
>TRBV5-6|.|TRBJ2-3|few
TGTGCCAGCAGCTTGGAACAGGGAAGTACAGATACGCAGTATTTT
CASSLEQGSTDTQYF
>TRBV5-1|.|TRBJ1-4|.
TGCGCCAGCAGCCGGGCCAGGGAGGTTAATGAAAAACTGTTTTTT
CASSRAREVNEKLFF